A single sample gave rise to the 27 T cell receptor beta chains below, sequenced in a study of technical replicates of blood from a handful of donors (dated by TCRdb to 2017 to 2019). To prepare the library, the immunoSEQ multiplex PCR assay was applied. Sourced from immuneACCESS, this table was stored by TCRdb with only in-frame sequences that have V and J called. A share of the clones is absent; for the studies checked, an unresolved V gene accounts for under half, and the remainder has no known explanation. The sample profile shows roughly 85,000 clones; about 93% of them were found once. The ten largest clones add up to 0.26% of the sample. Sequencing used T cells isolated from PBMCs. These receptors came from a human donor in good health.

This sequence joins TRBV7-6 and TRBJ2-7, with TRBD2 identical over 10 bases. The CDR3 has 18 amino acids. The V gene end was trimmed by 1 base and the J gene end by 3 bases; junction bases not matched to a gene: 12. Looked up from germline, CDR1 is SGHVS and CDR2 is FNYEAQ. CDR3 in DNA: TGTGCCAGCAGCTTAGAGGGAATAGCGGGAGGCCCCTACTACGAGCAGTACTTC. Translated: CASSLEGIAGGPYYEQYF.

CDR3 protein: CASSEERVNTEAFF. Here the CDR3 DNA reads TGTGCCAGCAGTGAAGAGAGGGTGAACACTGAAGCTTTCTTT. This rearrangement joins TRBV6-1 to TRBJ1-1; D not resolved. Germline V gene data show CDR1 as MNHNS and CDR2 as SASEGT. Trimming shortened V by 1 base and J by 0 bases, and 6 bases separated the two germline ends. The CDR3 is 14 amino acids.

This chain uses TRBV15 with TRBJ1-4, with 8 bases fitting TRBD1. Germline assignment: CDR1 LNHNV and CDR2 YYDKDF (reference sequence). This CDR3 region has 16 residues. V trimming: 3 bases; J trimming: 8 bases; junction bases outside the gene matches: 11. The CDR3: CATSRTQGARIEKLFF. In DNA form, the CDR3 reads TGTGCCACCAGCAGGACGCAGGGGGCGCGAATAGAAAAACTGTTTTTT.

This sequence joins TRBV6-5 and TRBJ2-1; 8 bases agree with TRBD2. J was trimmed by 7 bases and V by 7 bases; bases with no gene match: 12. The CDR3 covers 15 residues. Germline V gene lookup returns CDR1 MNHEY and CDR2 SVGAGI. CDR3 in amino acids: CASTGGDLGANEQFF. The CDR3 bases are TGTGCCAGCACGGGGGGGGACCTGGGAGCAAATGAGCAGTTCTTC.

V and J are TRBV19 and TRBJ2-7; D may be TRBD1 (6 bases). This CDR3 has 12 residues. From germline, CDR1 is LNHDA and CDR2 SQIVND (reference sequence). Trimming removed 4 bases from V and 6 bases from J, with 10 bases in between. The CDR3 spells CASSSQGLEQYF. CDR3 in DNA: TGTGCCAGTAGTAGCCAGGGGCTCGAGCAGTACTTC.

The chain uses TRBV10-1 and TRBJ1-5; D is unresolved. The CDR3 contains 13 residues. The V gene lost 0 bases and the J gene lost 6 bases, with 6 bases spanning the gap. The germline V gene has CDR1 WNHNN and CDR2 SYGVQD (reference sequence). DNA of the CDR3: TGCGCCAGCAGTGAGTCAGAGGGTCAGCCCCAGCATTTT. Translation: CASSESEGQPQHF.

V gene TRBV9 combines with J gene TRBJ1-5; no definite D call. V shed 3 bases and J shed 0 bases, with 10 bases lying between them. This CDR3 comprises 15 residues. The germline V gene encodes CDR1 SGDLS and CDR2 YYNGEE. The CDR3 spells CASSEGGGSNQPQHF. CDR3 in DNA: TGTGCCAGCAGCGAAGGCGGCGGTAGCAATCAGCCCCAGCATTTT.

The chain couples TRBV5-1 to TRBJ2-7; possible D gene TRBD1, 6 bases. The CDR3 runs 14 residues. V was cut by 4 bases and J by 3 bases, with 14 bases left in between. In germline, CDR1 is SGHRS, CDR2 YFSETQ. CDR3 nucleotide sequence: TGCGCCAGCAGCCCAGTTGCAGGGGTCTACGAGCAGTACTTC. As protein: CASSPVAGVYEQYF.

The chain carries TRBV19 and TRBJ1-5, with unresolved D. The V and J ends lost 11 bases and 9 bases respectively, with 23 bases between them. Germline CDR1 is LNHDA and CDR2 is SQIVND (reference sequence). The CDR3 loop spans 14 amino acids. This CDR3 is CASSLAEGFRPQHF. The CDR3 DNA is TGTGCCTCTAGTCTGGCGGAAGGTTTCCGGCCCCAGCATTTT.

The chain has TRBV6-5 and TRBJ1-2; D gene unclear. CDR1 is MNHEY, CDR2 SVGAGI, per germline. The V end lost 5 bases, the J end lost 5 bases, and 15 bases lay between the germline ends. The CDR3 loop spans 14 amino acids. CDR3 sequence: CASSTQRPFYGYTF. CDR3 sequence (DNA): TGTGCCAGCAGTACTCAGCGTCCCTTTTATGGCTACACCTTC.

This CDR3 is CASSYSVTGGDEKLFF. In nucleotides, the CDR3 is TGTGCCAGCAGTTACTCGGTGACAGGTGGTGATGAAAAACTGTTTTTT. The chain carries TRBV6-5 and TRBJ1-4; D is perhaps TRBD1 (6 bases). Deletions cut 0 bases from V and 6 bases from J, with 14 bases between. The germline gives CDR1 MNHEY, CDR2 SVGAGI. The CDR3 runs to 16 residues.

This chain links TRBV5-1 with TRBJ1-4; 7 positions agree with TRBD1. Germline values: CDR1 SGHRS, CDR2 YFSETQ. This CDR3 is built from 14 residues. V shed 4 bases, J shed 1 base, and the junction held 1 base outside the gene matches. The DNA of the CDR3 is TGCGCCAGCAGCCCAGGGGGAACTAATGAAAAACTGTTTTTT. Translated, it gives CASSPGGTNEKLFF. The full variable domain, with the rest looked up from reference TRBV5-1 and TRBJ1-4, is KAGVTQTPRYLIKTRGQQVTLSCSPISGHRSVSWYQQTPGQGLQFLFEYFSETQRNKGNFPGRFSGRQFSNSRSEMNVSTLELGDSALYLCASSPGGTNEKLFFGSGTQLSVL.

In this sample, this clone turned up once. The rearrangement uses TRBV15 and TRBJ2-2; 8 bases are shared with TRBD2. The junction had 2 bases not matched to a gene; V was cut back by 1 base and J by 4 bases. Germline V lookup: CDR1 LNHNV, CDR2 YYDKDF (reference sequence). The CDR3 spans 15 residues. Here the CDR3 reads CATSRAGRATGELFF. DNA of the CDR3: TGTGCCACCAGCAGAGCCGGGAGGGCCACCGGGGAGCTGTTTTTT.

J is TRBJ1-2 and V is TRBV2; the D gene is possibly TRBD1 (6 bases). With 6 bases removed from V and 4 bases from J, the gap between germline ends came to 12 bases. This CDR3 spans 13 amino acids. CDR1 is SNHLY and CDR2 is FYNNEI in the germline V gene. CDR3 protein: CASSQQGIYGYTF. For the CDR3, the DNA is TGTGCCAGCAGCCAACAGGGAATCTATGGCTACACCTTC.

The chain links TRBV19 to TRBJ2-1, with 8 nucleotides matching TRBD2. The CDR3 runs to 16 residues. V lost 5 bases, J lost 0 bases, and 6 bases stayed unmatched. CDR1 and CDR2 (germline): LNHDA, SQIVND (reference sequence). CDR3 region: CASSFSGTPSYNEQFF. The CDR3 DNA reads as TGTGCCAGTAGTTTTAGCGGGACCCCCTCCTACAATGAGCAGTTCTTC.

The chain has TRBV6-1 and TRBJ1-1; 8 positions agree with TRBD1. Germline lookup yields CDR1 MNHNS and CDR2 SASEGT. With V trimmed by 3 bases and J by 1 base, 7 bases remained unmatched. The length of the CDR3 is 16 residues. The CDR3 region has the DNA TGTGCCAGCAGTGACCCGGGACAGGCTCCGAACACTGAAGCTTTCTTT. Residues: CASSDPGQAPNTEAFF.

The CDR3 bases are TGTGCCAGCAGCTCCCGGGACACCTACACCGGGGAGCTGTTTTTT. This sequence encodes CASSSRDTYTGELFF. The chain carries TRBV13 and TRBJ2-2, with D perhaps matching TRBD1 (6 bases). Trimming took off 4 bases at V and 3 bases at J, with 12 bases between the two ends. There are 15 residues in the CDR3. The germline gives CDR1 PRHDT, CDR2 FYEKMQ (reference sequence).

The count of this clone is one. The J gene is TRBJ2-7, the V gene TRBV28, with TRBD2 matching over 8 bases. CDR3 length: 15 amino acids. V trimming: 5 bases; J trimming: 4 bases; junction bases outside the gene matches: 10. Germline lookup yields CDR1 MDHEN and CDR2 SYDVKM. The DNA of the CDR3 is TGTGCCAGCAGTCCTAACGGGAGGGCCTTTTACGAGCAGTACTTC. Encoded protein: CASSPNGRAFYEQYF.

CDR3: CASRRIDSNEQFF. CDR3 bases: TGTGCCAGCCGCCGCATCGATAGTAATGAGCAGTTCTTC. This chain links TRBV7-2 with TRBJ2-1; no clear D. Per germline, CDR1 SGHTA and CDR2 FQGNSA. V was shortened by 8 bases and J by 7 bases, with 15 bases between the two germline ends. This CDR3 has 13 residues.

This clone has just one count. The rearrangement links TRBV4-1 to TRBJ1-5, with D unresolved. The V end was cut by 1 base, the J end by 4 bases, with 17 bases between. Germline CDR1 MGHRA, CDR2 YSYEKL. CDR3 length equals 17 residues. DNA for the CDR3: TGCGCCAGCAGCCAAGTTTGGCCGCCGAGGAGAAATCAGCCCCAGCATTTT. This codes for CASSQVWPPRRNQPQHF.

The chain links TRBV4-1 to TRBJ1-2; possibly TRBD1 for D (5 bases). V dropped 5 bases and J dropped 4 bases, with 14 bases sitting between them. CDR1 MGHRA and CDR2 YSYEKL come from the germline V gene. The CDR3 is 14 amino acids. The CDR3 loop reads CASSSMTAFYGYTF. The CDR3 DNA reads as TGCGCCAGCAGCTCAATGACAGCCTTCTATGGCTACACCTTC.

This clone occurred a few times. The V gene is TRBV5-1, the J gene TRBJ1-5; 7 bases are a match to TRBD1. V was clipped by 1 base and J by 6 bases; unmatched bases: 7. This CDR3 region has 15 residues. Per the germline V gene, CDR1 is SGHRS and CDR2 is YFSETQ. The CDR3 sequence: CASSLSDRVGQPQHF. The CDR3 DNA follows: TGCGCCAGCAGCTTGTCCGACAGGGTTGGTCAGCCCCAGCATTTT. Variable domain in full (rest from reference TRBV5-1 and TRBJ1-5): KAGVTQTPRYLIKTRGQQVTLSCSPISGHRSVSWYQQTPGQGLQFLFEYFSETQRNKGNFPGRFSGRQFSNSRSEMNVSTLELGDSALYLCASSLSDRVGQPQHFGDGTRLSIL.

The rearrangement uses TRBV14 and TRBJ1-1; D is undetermined. The CDR3 covers 14 residues. V was clipped by 3 bases and J by 3 bases, with 11 bases between them. Per germline, CDR1 SGHDN and CDR2 FVKESK. The CDR3 is CASSQGLRDTEAFF. DNA for the CDR3: TGTGCCAGCAGCCAGGGATTGAGGGACACTGAAGCTTTCTTT.

The V call is TRBV29-1, the J call TRBJ2-5; possible D gene TRBD1, 7 bases. The CDR3 contains 13 residues. Per germline, CDR1 SQVTM and CDR2 ANQGSEA. The ends were cut back, 4 bases at V and 7 bases at J, with 16 bases in the middle. CDR3 amino acids: CSVGWQGGGTQYF. The DNA of the CDR3 is TGCAGCGTTGGTTGGCAGGGGGGAGGGACCCAGTACTTC. Variable domain in full (rest from reference TRBV29-1 and TRBJ2-5): SAVISQKPSRDICQRGTSLTIQCQVDSQVTMMFWYRQQPGQSLTLIATANQGSEATYESGFVIDKFPISRPNLTFSTLTVSNMSPEDSSIYLCSVGWQGGGTQYFGPGTRLLVL.

This chain uses TRBV6-5 with TRBJ1-2; 7 positions match TRBD1. Germline V gene lookup returns CDR1 MNHEY and CDR2 SVGAGI. V trimming: 6 bases; J trimming: 7 bases; junction bases outside the gene matches: 8. The CDR3 extends over 13 amino acids. CDR3 protein: CASREQGIGGYTF. The CDR3, as DNA: TGTGCCAGCAGGGAACAGGGGATCGGTGGCTACACCTTC.

This rearrangement joins TRBV7-8 to TRBJ1-1; weak D call: TRBD1 (5 bases). The V end was cut by 3 bases, the J end by 8 bases, with 13 bases between. The CDR3 runs to 13 residues. Germline V gives CDR1 SGHVS, CDR2 FQNEAQ. The CDR3, as DNA: TGTGCCAGCAGCTTCGACAGTCGATGGGAAGCTTTCTTT. Amino acid sequence: CASSFDSRWEAFF.

This chain joins TRBV4-2 and TRBJ1-1, with D perhaps matching TRBD1 (6 bases). This CDR3 spans 17 amino acids. The V and J ends lost 0 bases and 4 bases respectively, with 18 bases between them. The V gene's germline CDR1 is LGHNA and CDR2 YNFKEQ. In DNA form, the CDR3 reads TGTGCCAGCAGCCAAGATAGCGCCAGGGGCGTAGGCACTGAAGCTTTCTTT. Translation: CASSQDSARGVGTEAFF.